This TCR beta chain was recovered during a study of blood T cell repertoires in COVID-19. Study background: Acute-phase and convalescent COVID-19 samples originated in the United States, Italy and Spain. In each case, the material was cDNA or gDNA derived from T cells, B-cell-depleted T cells, or PBMCs.

Authors' analysis steps: The assay estimated nucleated cells by amplifying reference gene primers. The repertoire was sequenced with immunoSEQ multiplex PCR; TCRdb's copy has only in-frame clones and lacks some. V and J calls and clone size are as listed in that table; D and trimming were resolved from the DNA. This sample carries 200,000 to 250,000 clones, under 90% of them seen once, and the ten largest clones take less than 20%. Germline V gene data show CDR1 as MDHEN and CDR2 as SYDVKM. Trimming cost V 2 bases and J 3 bases; bases outside gene matches: 7. This CDR3 has 16 residues. The V gene is TRBV28, the J gene TRBJ1-2; 9 bases match TRBD1. The sample was peripheral blood. This TCR derives from a woman aged 80 or over with active or convalescent COVID-19. CDR3 residues: CASSLLPGQGYYGYTF. The CDR3, as DNA: TGTGCCAGCAGTTTACTTCCGGGACAGGGCTACTATGGCTACACCTTC.